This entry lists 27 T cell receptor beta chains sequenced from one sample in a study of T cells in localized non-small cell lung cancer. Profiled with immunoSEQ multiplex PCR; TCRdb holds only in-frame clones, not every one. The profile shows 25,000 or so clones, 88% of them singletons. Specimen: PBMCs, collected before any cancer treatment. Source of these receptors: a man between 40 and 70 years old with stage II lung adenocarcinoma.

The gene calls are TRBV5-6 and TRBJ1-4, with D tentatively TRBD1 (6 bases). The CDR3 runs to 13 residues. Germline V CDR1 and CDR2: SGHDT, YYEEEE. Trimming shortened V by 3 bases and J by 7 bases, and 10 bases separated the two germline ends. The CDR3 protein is CASSSGATEKLFF. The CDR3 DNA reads TGTGCCAGCAGCTCGGGGGCTACTGAAAAACTGTTTTTT.

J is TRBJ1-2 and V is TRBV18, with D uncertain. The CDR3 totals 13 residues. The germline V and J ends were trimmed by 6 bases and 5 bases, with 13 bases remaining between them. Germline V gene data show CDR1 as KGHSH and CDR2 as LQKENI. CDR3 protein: CASSPATEYGYTF. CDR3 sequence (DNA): TGTGCCAGCTCCCCCGCTACAGAGTATGGCTACACCTTC.

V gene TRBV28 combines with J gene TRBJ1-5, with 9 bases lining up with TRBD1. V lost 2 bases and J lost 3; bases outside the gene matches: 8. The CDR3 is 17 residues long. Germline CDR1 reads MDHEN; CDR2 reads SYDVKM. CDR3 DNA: TGTGCCAGCAGTTTACCCACCGGGACAGGGTTCAATCAGCCCCAGCATTTT. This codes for CASSLPTGTGFNQPQHF. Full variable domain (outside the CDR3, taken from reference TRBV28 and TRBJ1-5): DVKVTQSSRYLVKRTGEKVFLECVQDMDHENMFWYRQDPGLGLRLIYFSYDVKMKEKGDIPEGYSVSREKKERFSLILESASTNQTSMYLCASSLPTGTGFNQPQHFGDGTRLSIL.

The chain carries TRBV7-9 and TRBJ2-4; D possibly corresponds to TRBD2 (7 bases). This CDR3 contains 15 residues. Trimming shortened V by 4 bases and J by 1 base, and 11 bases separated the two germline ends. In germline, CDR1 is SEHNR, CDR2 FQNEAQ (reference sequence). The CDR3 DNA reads TGTGCCAGCAGCTGGGGGGGCGATGCCAAAAACATTCAGTACTTC. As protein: CASSWGGDAKNIQYF.

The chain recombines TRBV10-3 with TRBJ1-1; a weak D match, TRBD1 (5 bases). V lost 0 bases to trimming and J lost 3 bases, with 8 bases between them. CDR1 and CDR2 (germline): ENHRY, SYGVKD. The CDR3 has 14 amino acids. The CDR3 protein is CAISESIGDTEAFF. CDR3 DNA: TGTGCCATCAGTGAGTCGATAGGGGACACTGAAGCTTTCTTT.

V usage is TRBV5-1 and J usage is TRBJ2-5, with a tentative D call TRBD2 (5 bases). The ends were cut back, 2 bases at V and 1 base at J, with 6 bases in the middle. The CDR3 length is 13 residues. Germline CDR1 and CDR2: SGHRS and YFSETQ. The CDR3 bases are TGCGCCAGCAGCTTCCTAGCCCAAGAGACCCAGTACTTC. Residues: CASSFLAQETQYF.

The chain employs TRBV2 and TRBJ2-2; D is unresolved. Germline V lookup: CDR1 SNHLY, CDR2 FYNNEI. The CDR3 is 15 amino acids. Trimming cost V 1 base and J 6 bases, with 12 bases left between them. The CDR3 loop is CASSEGAVKAGELFF. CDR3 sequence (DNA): TGTGCCAGCAGTGAAGGGGCGGTAAAGGCCGGGGAGCTGTTTTTT.

The CDR3 region is CASGGLVWDTQYF. DNA for the CDR3: TGTGCCAGCGGGGGACTAGTATGGGATACGCAGTATTTT. This rearrangement joins TRBV25-1 to TRBJ2-3, with 8 bases identical to TRBD2. The CDR3 sequence is 13 residues long. The germline V gene has CDR1 MGHDK and CDR2 SYGVNS. Trimming cost V 8 bases and J 6 bases; bases outside gene matches: 7.

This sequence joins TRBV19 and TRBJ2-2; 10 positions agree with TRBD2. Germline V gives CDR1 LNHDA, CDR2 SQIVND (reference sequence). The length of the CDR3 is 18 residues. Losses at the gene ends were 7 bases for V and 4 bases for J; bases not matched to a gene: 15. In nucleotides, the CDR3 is TGTGCCAGTATGCCCCCCTGGGGAGCGGGAGGGTCCACCGGGGAGCTGTTTTTT. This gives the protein CASMPPWGAGGSTGELFF.

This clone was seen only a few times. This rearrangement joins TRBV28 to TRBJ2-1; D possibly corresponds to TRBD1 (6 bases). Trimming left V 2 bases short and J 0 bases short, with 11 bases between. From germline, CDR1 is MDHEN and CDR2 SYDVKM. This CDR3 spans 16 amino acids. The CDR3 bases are TGTGCCAGCAGTTTACTGGGGGCCGGCTCCTACAATGAGCAGTTCTTC. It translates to CASSLLGAGSYNEQFF.

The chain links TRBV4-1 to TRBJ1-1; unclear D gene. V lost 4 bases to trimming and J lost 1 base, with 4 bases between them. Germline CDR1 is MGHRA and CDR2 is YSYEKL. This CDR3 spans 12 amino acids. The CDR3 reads CASSPTNTEAFF. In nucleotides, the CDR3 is TGCGCCAGCAGCCCTACGAACACTGAAGCTTTCTTT.

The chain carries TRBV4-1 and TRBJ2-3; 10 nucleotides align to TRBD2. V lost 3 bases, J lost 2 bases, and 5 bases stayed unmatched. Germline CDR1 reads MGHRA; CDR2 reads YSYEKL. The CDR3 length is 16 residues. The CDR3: CASSQGTSVNTDTQYF. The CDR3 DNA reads TGCGCCAGCAGCCAGGGGACTAGCGTAAACACAGATACGCAGTATTTT.

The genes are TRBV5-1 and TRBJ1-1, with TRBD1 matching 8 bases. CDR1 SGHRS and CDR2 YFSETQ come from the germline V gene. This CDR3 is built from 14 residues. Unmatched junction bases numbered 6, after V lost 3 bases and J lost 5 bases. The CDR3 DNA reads TGCGCCAGCAGCTCCTCGACAGGGGTGACTGAAGCTTTCTTT. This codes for CASSSSTGVTEAFF.

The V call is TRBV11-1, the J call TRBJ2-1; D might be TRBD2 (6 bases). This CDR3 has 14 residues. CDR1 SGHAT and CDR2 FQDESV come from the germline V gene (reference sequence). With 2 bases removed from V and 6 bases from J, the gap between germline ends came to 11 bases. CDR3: CASSLIDGGNEQFF. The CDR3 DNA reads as TGTGCCAGCAGCTTAATTGACGGGGGCAATGAGCAGTTCTTC.

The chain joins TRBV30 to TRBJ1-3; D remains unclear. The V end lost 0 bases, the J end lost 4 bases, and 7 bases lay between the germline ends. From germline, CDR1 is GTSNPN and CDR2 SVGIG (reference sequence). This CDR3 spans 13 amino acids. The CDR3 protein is CAWSVVEGNTIYF. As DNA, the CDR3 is TGTGCCTGGAGTGTTGTTGAGGGAAACACCATATATTTT. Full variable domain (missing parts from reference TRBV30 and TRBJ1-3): SQTIHQWPATLVQPVGSPLSLECTVEGTSNPNLYWYRQAAGRGLQLLFYSVGIGQISSEVPQNLSASRPQDRQFILSSKKLLLSDSGFYLCAWSVVEGNTIYFGEGSWLTVV.

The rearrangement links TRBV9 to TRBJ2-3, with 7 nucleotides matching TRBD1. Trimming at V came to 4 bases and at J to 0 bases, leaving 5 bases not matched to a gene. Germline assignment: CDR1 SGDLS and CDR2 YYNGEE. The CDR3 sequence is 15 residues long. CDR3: CASSLGDSSTDTQYF. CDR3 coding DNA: TGTGCCAGCAGCCTAGGGGACAGTAGCACAGATACGCAGTATTTT. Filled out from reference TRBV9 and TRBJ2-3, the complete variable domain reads DSGVTQTPKHLITATGQRVTLRCSPRSGDLSVYWYQQSLDQGLQFLIQYYNGEERAKGNILERFSAQQFPDLHSELNLSSLELGDSALYFCASSLGDSSTDTQYFGPGTRLTVL.

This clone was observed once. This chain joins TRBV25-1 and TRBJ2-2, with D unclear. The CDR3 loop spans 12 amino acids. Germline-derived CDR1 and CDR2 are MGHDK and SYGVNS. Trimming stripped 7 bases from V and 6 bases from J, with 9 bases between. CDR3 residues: CASNSLAGELFF. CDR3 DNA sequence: TGTGCCAGCAACAGTTTGGCCGGGGAGCTGTTTTTT.

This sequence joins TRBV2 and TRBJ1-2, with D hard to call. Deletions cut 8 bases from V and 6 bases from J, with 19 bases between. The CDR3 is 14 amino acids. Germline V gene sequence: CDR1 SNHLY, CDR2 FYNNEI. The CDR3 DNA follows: TGTGCCAGCGGCCGTGGCGCTATACAAAATGGCTACACCTTC. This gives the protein CASGRGAIQNGYTF.

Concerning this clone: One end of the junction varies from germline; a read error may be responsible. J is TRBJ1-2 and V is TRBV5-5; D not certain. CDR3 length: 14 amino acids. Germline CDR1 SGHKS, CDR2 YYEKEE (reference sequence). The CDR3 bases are TGTGCCAACAGCTTGGACGGGTATCCGGGAGGCTACACCTTC. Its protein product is CANSLDGYPGGYTF.

CDR3 DNA: TGTGCCTGGAAAAGACAGTCAACTAATGAAAAACTGTTTTTT. Its translation: CAWKRQSTNEKLFF. The V gene is TRBV30, the J gene TRBJ1-4; tentative D call: TRBD1 (5 bases). From germline, CDR1 is GTSNPN and CDR2 SVGIG (reference sequence). There are 14 residues in the CDR3. The V end was cut by 4 bases, the J end by 0 bases, with 9 bases between.

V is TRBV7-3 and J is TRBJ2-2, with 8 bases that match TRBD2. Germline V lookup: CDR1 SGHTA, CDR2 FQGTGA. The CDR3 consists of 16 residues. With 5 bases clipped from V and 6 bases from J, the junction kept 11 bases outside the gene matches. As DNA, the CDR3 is TGTGCCAGCAGCCCAAATCCGCGGGGGGTCGCCGGGGAGCTGTTTTTT. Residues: CASSPNPRGVAGELFF.

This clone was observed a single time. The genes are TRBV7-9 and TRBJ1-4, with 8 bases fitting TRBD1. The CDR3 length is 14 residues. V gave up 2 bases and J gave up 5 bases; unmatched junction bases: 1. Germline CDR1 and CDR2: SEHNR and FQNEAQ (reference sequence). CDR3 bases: TGTGCCAGCAGCTTAACAGGGGGAAATGAAAAACTGTTTTTT. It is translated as CASSLTGGNEKLFF.

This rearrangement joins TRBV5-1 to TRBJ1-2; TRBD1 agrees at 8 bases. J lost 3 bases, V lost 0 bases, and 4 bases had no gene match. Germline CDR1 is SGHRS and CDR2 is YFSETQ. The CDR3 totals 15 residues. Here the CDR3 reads CASSLEQGVYYGYTF. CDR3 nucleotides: TGCGCCAGCAGCTTGGAACAGGGGGTATACTATGGCTACACCTTC.

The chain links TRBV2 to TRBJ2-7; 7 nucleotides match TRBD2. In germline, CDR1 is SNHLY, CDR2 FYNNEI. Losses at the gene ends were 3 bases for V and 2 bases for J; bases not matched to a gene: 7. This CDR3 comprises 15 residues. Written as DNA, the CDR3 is TGTGCCAGCAGTGATTCGAGCGGGGTTACCTACGAGCAGTACTTC. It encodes CASSDSSGVTYEQYF.

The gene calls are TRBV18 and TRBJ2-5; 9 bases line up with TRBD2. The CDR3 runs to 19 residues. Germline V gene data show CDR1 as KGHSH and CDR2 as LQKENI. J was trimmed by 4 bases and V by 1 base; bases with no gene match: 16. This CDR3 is CASSPRSPGLAGVSETQYF. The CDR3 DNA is TGTGCCAGCTCACCACGTTCTCCAGGCTTAGCGGGAGTGTCAGAGACCCAGTACTTC.

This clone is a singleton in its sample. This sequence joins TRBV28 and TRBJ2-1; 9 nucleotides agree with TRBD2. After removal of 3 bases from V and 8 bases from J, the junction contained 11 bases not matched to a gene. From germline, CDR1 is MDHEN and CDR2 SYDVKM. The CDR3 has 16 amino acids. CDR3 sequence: CASSFRAGGTFDEQFF. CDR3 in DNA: TGTGCCAGCAGTTTCCGAGCGGGGGGCACCTTTGATGAGCAGTTCTTC.

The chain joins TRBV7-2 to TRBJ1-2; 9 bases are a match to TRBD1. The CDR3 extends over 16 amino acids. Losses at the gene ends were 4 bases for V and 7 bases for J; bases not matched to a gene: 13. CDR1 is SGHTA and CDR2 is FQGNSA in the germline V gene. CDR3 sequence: CASSSQGALGSAGYTF. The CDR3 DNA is TGTGCCAGCAGCTCACAGGGGGCGCTAGGTTCGGCTGGCTACACCTTC.